The sequence of this T cell receptor beta chain was determined in a study of cytomegalovirus exposure and HLA in healthy donors (dated by TCRdb to 2016 to 2017). Concerning the study at large: According to a later analysis, one platform produced both the 100 to 150 validation repertoires and the 670 or so repertoires of the first cohort. The aim of the study was to test whether cataloging public T cell receptors could identify signatures of past pathogen exposure. In addition to the first cohort of approximately 650 subjects, a separate validation cohort of approximately 110 different subjects was used. To predict cytomegalovirus infection status, the study brought together high-throughput TCR immunosequencing, statistical association of individual TCRs with disease status, and machine learning. The research as a whole found: A few of the identified cytomegalovirus-associated TCR beta chains were confirmed in vitro to be specific for cytomegalovirus antigens. Most TCR sequences were seen in very few donors, while some public TCRs were found in many individuals. In both the original and validation cohorts, the classifier was reported to diagnose cytomegalovirus status with high specificity and sensitivity. A later analysis had no HLA typing for the validation cohort, so co-occurrence there was scored across all 130 or so repertoires. A later analysis found that TCRs clustered in the first cohort also tended to co-occur in the 95 to 150 validation repertoires, with more than 90% of cluster scores above 0. The authors suggested that the approach could potentially be generalized to other disease states and immunological phenotypes. The study gave a list of about 150 TCR beta chains associated with cytomegalovirus.

As concerns this clone: Its antigen has not been determined. Base qualities are not at hand, and no much larger clone is one base apart.

The receptor library was made with the immunoSEQ multiplex PCR assay. The published analysis was carried out like this. A statistical classification framework was developed to diagnose cytomegalovirus status using the catalog of TCR beta chain sequences. Here the immuneACCESS table is served through TCRdb, limited to in-frame sequences with V and J called. Missing clones are a known gap in these copies; in checked studies unresolved V genes cover under half, and the rest lacks a known reason. The V and J calls and clone size were taken over from that table, and D and trimming were inferred from the DNA. A total of under 150,000 clones appear in this sample, about 86% of them only once. Together, the top ten hold 2.9% of the sample. Separate from the roughly 660-subject first cohort, the validation cohort of about 130 subjects was the group to which the donors belonged. V loses 7 bases of germline sequence and J loses 0 bases, and the interval between the two ends is 13 bases. Via the germline V gene, CDR1 is SNHLY and CDR2 FYNNEI. From the cysteine up to the phenylalanine, the CDR3 has a length of 15 residues. The kept DNA is CDR3 alone, 45 bases in frame from the first base.

The chain was built from TRBV2 and TRBJ2-1, and possibly TRBD1, on 6 matching bases. The specimen sequenced was PBMCs. The TCR sequence derives from a man younger than 30 in good health and CMV-seronegative. For the CDR3, the sequence is CASNDQGSSYNEQFF. At the DNA level, the sequence is TGTGCCAGCAACGACCAGGGGAGCTCCTACAATGAGCAGTTCTTC. The CDR3, completed at both ends by the reference TRBV2 and TRBJ2-1 genes, gives the full variable domain EPEVTQTPSHQVTQMGQEVILRCVPISNHLYFYWYRQILGQKVEFLVSFYNNEISEKSEIFDDQFSVERPDGSNFTLKIRSTKLEDSAMYFCASNDQGSSYNEQFFGPGTRLTVL.